The rows below give T cell receptor beta chains drawn from one sample of a study of blood T cell repertoires in COVID-19. Generated by immunoSEQ multiplex PCR, the TCRdb table keeps only in-frame clones and is missing some. The repertoire consists of 400,000 or so clones, with roughly 86% occurring once and the leading ten covering 2.5% to 3.5%. Sample: peripheral blood. Receptor source: a human donor in a cohort sampled during active COVID-19. Each CDR3 is given with its conserved first and last residue. Fields, in order: J gene, V gene, clone size, D gene, CDR3 protein, CDR3 DNA. D genes are given only for firm matches. Size values are once, few and many counts, or a class for expanded clones, and some rows have none.

>TRBJ1-2|TRBV7-3|-|-
CASSPVGPTGSPSNGYTF
TGTGCCAGCAGCCCCGTGGGACCTACAGGGAGCCCCTCAAACGGCTACACCTTC
>TRBJ1-5|TRBV4-1|-|-
CASSRSAGGNQPQHF
TGCGCCAGCAGCCGGTCAGCGGGGGGCAATCAGCCCCAGCATTTT
>TRBJ2-7|TRBV20-1|-|TRBD2
CSASESSGSSYEQYF
TGCAGTGCTAGTGAGAGTAGCGGGAGCTCCTACGAGCAGTACTTC
>TRBJ1-3|TRBV18|-|-
CASSPEFEGESSGNTIYF
TGTGCCAGCTCACCAGAGTTTGAGGGCGAGAGCTCTGGAAACACCATATATTTT
>TRBJ2-4|TRBV12-3/TRBV12-4|-|-
CASSLQGTLIQYF
TGTGCCAGCAGTTTGCAGGGAACCCTGATTCAGTACTTC
>TRBJ1-2|TRBV6-2/TRBV6-3|-|-
CASSDTGRYGYTF
TGTGCCAGCAGCGACACAGGGCGCTATGGCTACACCTTC
>TRBJ2-3|TRBV19|once|TRBD2
CASSPGGTTDTQYF
TGTGCCAGTAGTCCCGGGGGGACCACAGATACGCAGTATTTT
>TRBJ2-5|TRBV2|-|-
CASLPRGMGETQYF
TGTGCCAGCCTACCGAGGGGGATGGGGGAGACCCAGTACTTC
>TRBJ2-2|TRBV18|-|-
CASSPRTDTGELFF
TGTGCCAGCTCACCGAGAACTGACACCGGGGAGCTGTTTTTT
>TRBJ2-2|TRBV9|-|-
CASNLNEGGELFF
TGTGCCAGCAACCTAAATGAGGGCGGGGAGCTGTTTTTT
>TRBJ2-3|TRBV4-1|-|TRBD1
CASSQGGGTGYTDTQYF
TGCGCCAGCAGCCAAGGAGGGGGGACAGGGTACACAGATACGCAGTATTTT
>TRBJ2-1|TRBV12-3/TRBV12-4|-|-
CASLRSGYNEQFF
TGTGCCAGCCTGAGGAGCGGGTACAATGAGCAGTTCTTC
>TRBJ1-5|TRBV27|-|-
CASRGSYHQPQHF
TGTGCAAGCAGGGGCAGTTACCATCAGCCCCAGCATTTT
>TRBJ2-5|TRBV3-1/TRBV3-2|-|-
CASSPITGSQETQYF
TGTGCCAGCAGCCCCATTACGGGGTCTCAAGAGACCCAGTACTTC
>TRBJ2-7|TRBV27|-|-
CASSLSLSSYEQYF
TGTGCCAGCAGTTTATCGTTGAGCTCCTACGAGCAGTACTTC
>TRBJ2-2|TRBV18|-|TRBD2
CASSPRAGANTGELFF
TGTGCCAGCTCACCACGAGCGGGGGCGAACACCGGGGAGCTGTTTTTT
>TRBJ2-3|TRBV30|once|TRBD2
CAWSVLSPGGDKYF
TGTGCCTGGAGTGTCCTGAGCCCGGGGGGGGACAAGTATTTT
>TRBJ2-1|TRBV9|few|-
CASSESVYNEQFF
TGTGCCAGCAGCGAAAGCGTCTACAATGAGCAGTTCTTC
>TRBJ2-3|TRBV18|-|-
CASSPLIEGTDTQYF
TGTGCCAGCTCACCACTGATAGAGGGCACAGATACGCAGTATTTT
>TRBJ1-3|TRBV2|-|TRBD1
CASSDRGQGRNTIYF
TGTGCCAGCAGCGACCGGGGACAGGGAAGAAACACCATATATTTT
>TRBJ1-5|TRBV15|-|TRBD1
CATSRAVPGQGHQPQHF
TGTGCCACCAGCAGAGCCGTACCGGGACAGGGTCATCAGCCCCAGCATTTT
>TRBJ2-1|TRBV6-5|-|-
CASSVSRMNEQFF
TGTGCCAGCAGCGTCAGTCGTATGAATGAGCAGTTCTTC
>TRBJ2-5|TRBV18|-|TRBD2
CASSPVTSGGIETQYF
TGTGCCAGCTCACCGGTGACTAGCGGGGGGATAGAGACCCAGTACTTC
>TRBJ2-7|TRBV20-1|-|-
CSAIRVDEQYF
TGCAGTGCTATCCGTGTCGACGAGCAGTACTTC
>TRBJ1-5|TRBV19|-|-
CASRGGSQPQHF
TGTGCCAGTAGGGGAGGATCTCAGCCCCAGCATTTT
>TRBJ2-3|TRBV24-1|once|TRBD2
CATSDSGAGGTDTQYF
TGTGCCACCAGTGATTCAGGAGCGGGGGGCACAGATACGCAGTATTTT
>TRBJ2-1|TRBV20-1|-|TRBD2
CSASPGLVAYNEQFF
TGCAGTGCTAGTCCGGGACTAGTTGCCTACAATGAGCAGTTCTTC
>TRBJ1-5|TRBV1|-|-
CTSSQDTGQGPYQPQHF
TGCACCAGCAGCCAAGATACAGGACAGGGGCCGTATCAGCCCCAGCATTTT
>TRBJ1-1|TRBV5-6|-|-
CASSFGADTEAFF
TGTGCCAGCAGCTTTGGCGCGGATACTGAAGCTTTCTTT
>TRBJ1-2|TRBV7-2|-|-
CASSLVRDFSVGYTF
TGTGCCAGCAGCTTAGTCAGGGATTTCTCGGTTGGCTACACCTTC
>TRBJ2-7|TRBV30|-|TRBD1
CAWSGGTGGDEQYF
TGTGCCTGGAGTGGTGGGACAGGGGGCGACGAGCAGTACTTC
>TRBJ1-4|TRBV6-5|-|-
CASSGATAGNEKLFF
TGTGCCAGCTCCGGAGCGACGGCAGGGAATGAAAAACTGTTTTTT
>TRBJ2-2|TRBV5-4|-|-
CASSSASRRSTGELFF
TGTGCCAGCAGCTCCGCGAGCCGTCGTAGCACCGGGGAGCTGTTTTTT
>TRBJ1-1|TRBV29-1|-|TRBD1
CSVGTGWDTEAFF
TGCAGCGTTGGGACAGGGTGGGACACTGAAGCTTTCTTT
>TRBJ2-7|TRBV5-1|few|TRBD1
CASSLLGTGGREQYF
TGCGCCAGCAGCTTATTAGGGACAGGGGGCCGCGAGCAGTACTTC
>TRBJ2-7|TRBV30|-|-
CAWRGWGSSYEQYF
TGTGCCTGGAGGGGGTGGGGCAGCTCCTACGAGCAGTACTTC
>TRBJ1-1|TRBV6-1|-|TRBD1
CASSERDRRRSGEAFF
TGTGCCAGCAGTGAGAGGGACAGGAGGAGATCCGGTGAAGCTTTCTTT
>TRBJ2-3|TRBV11-3|-|-
CASSSTASTDTQYF
TGTGCCAGCAGCTCCACAGCTAGCACAGATACGCAGTATTTT